This T cell receptor (beta chain) was captured by sequencing in a study of CXCR3-negative and CXCR3-positive naive CD8 T cells. Regarding the study as a whole: The TRB CDR3s that CXCR3-positive naive cells carried were more hydrophobic than those of CXCR3-negative naive cells.

The CDR3 is made up of 17 amino acids. Germline V CDR1 and CDR2: LGHNA, YSLEER. Sorts that each held 300,000 or so cells were run in triplicate for every CD8+ T cell subset. Notes on this clonotype: What it binds is not known.

All TRB cDNA libraries came from 5' RACE performed with UMI labels. One entry per CDR3 protein, without DNA, is what TCRdb gives after re-calling the 5' RACE reads. The record lists some 120,000 distinct CDR3 sequences, of which the ten most abundant hold about 0.35%. The chain employs TRBV4-3 and TRBJ2-5; the TRBD2 assignment by TCRdb is unverifiable without DNA. Input material: naive CXCR3+ CD8+ T cells from blood. Described subset: CD45RO-CCR7+CD27+CD95- naive CD8+ T cells expressing CXCR3 (TNR3+). The receptor comes from a human donor in good health. Some clones in this sample may be carry-over from other donors' samples. CDR3 loop: CASSQDRGRGGPETQYF.